These T cell receptor beta chains were read from a single sample in a study of shared clonotypes between healthy human individuals. Measured with immunoSEQ multiplex PCR; TCRdb has only the in-frame clones, and not every one. The sample shows under 2,000,000 clones, about 95% of them seen only once. Sequencing input: naive CD8+ T cells sorted from blood. The receptors here all came from a man younger than 35 in good health. CDR3s include the opening cysteine and the closing phenylalanine or tryptophan. Each record gives: clone size, J gene, V gene, D gene, CDR3 DNA, CDR3 protein. D genes are given only for firm matches. The size entry is marked missing in some rows and otherwise reads once, few, many or a size class.

size: once; J: TRBJ1-2; V: TRBV11-2; D: TRBD1; DNA: TGTGCCAGCAGCCTACAACAGGGGGCTGGCTACACCTTC; CDR3: CASSLQQGAGYTF
size: -; J: TRBJ1-2; V: TRBV27; D: -; DNA: TGTGCCAGCAGTTTATTGGCGTCTTGGGATAACTATGGCTACACCTTC; CDR3: CASSLLASWDNYGYTF
size: once; J: TRBJ2-1; V: TRBV2; D: TRBD2; DNA: TGTGCCAGCGTGTCCCGGGAGGTCGATGAGCAGTTCTTC; CDR3: CASVSREVDEQFF
size: -; J: TRBJ1-5; V: TRBV19; D: -; DNA: TGTGCCAGTACCGACAGGCAATATAGCAATCAGCCCCAGCATTTT; CDR3: CASTDRQYSNQPQHF
size: once; J: TRBJ2-3; V: TRBV4-1; D: TRBD2; DNA: TGCGCCAGCAGCCAACTAGCGGGAGTGACAGATACGCAGTATTTT; CDR3: CASSQLAGVTDTQYF
size: -; J: TRBJ2-2; V: TRBV9; D: TRBD1; DNA: TGTGCCAGCAGCGGCCGGGACAGGAACACCGGGGAGCTGTTTTTT; CDR3: CASSGRDRNTGELFF
size: -; J: TRBJ2-7; V: TRBV9; D: -; DNA: TGTGCCAGCAGCGTAGGCCAAACCTACGAGCAGTACTTC; CDR3: CASSVGQTYEQYF
size: -; J: TRBJ1-2; V: TRBV5-6; D: -; DNA: TGTGCCAGCAGCTTGAGGGAGAACTATGGCTACACCTTC; CDR3: CASSLRENYGYTF
size: -; J: TRBJ2-5; V: TRBV4-1; D: TRBD1; DNA: TGCGCCAGCAGCCCCCCGACAGGGTTGGAGACCCAGTACTTC; CDR3: CASSPPTGLETQYF
size: -; J: TRBJ2-3; V: TRBV6-1; D: -; DNA: TGTGCCAGCAGTGAACGCCGGGGGACGGCTAGCACAGATACGCAGTATTTT; CDR3: CASSERRGTASTDTQYF
size: -; J: TRBJ2-1; V: TRBV5-6; D: TRBD2; DNA: TGTGCCAGCAGCTTTTGGGACGGGGGGTCATACAATGAGCAGTTCTTC; CDR3: CASSFWDGGSYNEQFF
size: -; J: TRBJ2-3; V: TRBV5-1; D: TRBD2; DNA: TGCGCCAGCAGCTTTTCTAGCGGGGGTTCAGATACGCAGTATTTT; CDR3: CASSFSSGGSDTQYF
size: once; J: TRBJ1-5; V: TRBV6-5; D: -; DNA: TGTGCCAGCAGTTTCAGGGGAAATCAGCCCCAGCATTTT; CDR3: CASSFRGNQPQHF
size: -; J: TRBJ2-3; V: TRBV2; D: -; DNA: TGTGCCAGCAGTGAAACGGGCTTCCCGGCAGATACGCAGTATTTT; CDR3: CASSETGFPADTQYF
size: -; J: TRBJ2-7; V: TRBV5-4; D: -; DNA: TGTGCCAGCAGCTTGGGGCAGGGGTTGTCCTACGAGCAGTACTTC; CDR3: CASSLGQGLSYEQYF
size: -; J: TRBJ1-2; V: TRBV28; D: TRBD1; DNA: TGTGCCAGCAGTTCCACAGGGGGCTCCTATGGCTACACCTTC; CDR3: CASSSTGGSYGYTF
size: -; J: TRBJ2-1; V: TRBV27; D: -; DNA: TGTGCCAGCAGCGAAGGCAATGAGCAGTTCTTC; CDR3: CASSEGNEQFF
size: -; J: TRBJ2-1; V: TRBV19; D: -; DNA: TGTGCCAGTAGTATCGACACAGGCTACTACAATGAGCAGTTCTTC; CDR3: CASSIDTGYYNEQFF
size: -; J: TRBJ1-4; V: TRBV27; D: TRBD1; DNA: TGTGCCACAAGGGACAGGGAATACGAAAAACTGTTTTTT; CDR3: CATRDREYEKLFF
size: once; J: TRBJ1-1; V: TRBV9; D: -; DNA: TGTGCCAGCAGCGTAGTATCAGACCCCCGGGACTTGAACACTGAAGCTTTCTTT; CDR3: CASSVVSDPRDLNTEAFF
size: few; J: TRBJ1-1; V: TRBV7-9; D: -; DNA: TGTGCCAGCAGCTTGAACACTGAAGCTTTCTTT; CDR3: CASSLNTEAFF
size: -; J: TRBJ2-2; V: TRBV27; D: -; DNA: TGTGCCAGCAGCCCGACCCTCACCGGGGAGCTGTTTTTT; CDR3: CASSPTLTGELFF
size: -; J: TRBJ2-2; V: TRBV9; D: TRBD2; DNA: TGTGCCAGCAGCGACACGAGAACCGGGACTAGCGGGAGTTGGGACACCGGGGAGCTGTTTTTT; CDR3: CASSDTRTGTSGSWDTGELFF
size: -; J: TRBJ2-1; V: TRBV7-2; D: TRBD2; DNA: TGTGCCAGCAGCCCAGAAAGGGAGGGCCTGGACCTCGAGCAGTTCTTC; CDR3: CASSPEREGLDLEQFF
size: -; J: TRBJ2-3; V: TRBV7-2; D: TRBD2; DNA: TGTGCCAGCAGCTTAAAGAGCGGGGGGGATGGAGATACGCAGTATTTT; CDR3: CASSLKSGGDGDTQYF
size: -; J: TRBJ2-5; V: TRBV9; D: TRBD2; DNA: TGTGCCAGCAGCGCTAGCGGTCGTCCGGAGACCCAGTACTTC; CDR3: CASSASGRPETQYF
size: -; J: TRBJ2-5; V: TRBV5-6; D: -; DNA: TGTGCCAGCAGCTTGGGAGGGGCCCCCTTTCAAGAGACCCAGTACTTC; CDR3: CASSLGGAPFQETQYF
size: -; J: TRBJ2-3; V: TRBV7-2; D: -; DNA: TGTGCCAGCAGCCCACACGGAGCTAGCACAGATACGCAGTATTTT; CDR3: CASSPHGASTDTQYF
size: -; J: TRBJ2-7; V: TRBV4-1; D: TRBD2; DNA: TGCGCCAGCAGCCAAGATCCCGGGGGGGGTTACGAGCAGTACTTC; CDR3: CASSQDPGGGYEQYF
size: -; J: TRBJ2-2; V: TRBV30; D: -; DNA: TGTGCCTGGAGTGTCGCCGGGGAGCTGTTTTTT; CDR3: CAWSVAGELFF
size: -; J: TRBJ2-5; V: TRBV7-6; D: -; DNA: TGTGCCAGCAGCTTAGTGGAGGAGGGCTTGCAAGAGACCCAGTACTTC; CDR3: CASSLVEEGLQETQYF
size: -; J: TRBJ2-3; V: TRBV10-3; D: -; DNA: TGTGCCATCACTGAGGGGGAAAGCACAGATACGCAGTATTTT; CDR3: CAITEGESTDTQYF
size: -; J: TRBJ2-1; V: TRBV19; D: -; DNA: TGTGCCAGTAGCCTTATTGGGGTAGGCACCTACAATGAGCAGTTCTTC; CDR3: CASSLIGVGTYNEQFF
size: -; J: TRBJ2-3; V: TRBV7-6; D: -; DNA: TGTGCCAGCAGCTTACGGGGGGCAAGCACAGATACGCAGTATTTT; CDR3: CASSLRGASTDTQYF
size: -; J: TRBJ2-7; V: TRBV4-3; D: -; DNA: TGCGCCAGCAGCCAAGGGGCCGTGGGCTACGAGCAGTACTTC; CDR3: CASSQGAVGYEQYF
size: once; J: TRBJ1-6; V: TRBV25-1; D: -; DNA: TGTGCCAGCAGGAGGGAAGGGGGGAATTCACCCCTCCACTTT; CDR3: CASRREGGNSPLHF
size: -; J: TRBJ2-5; V: TRBV7-9; D: -; DNA: TGTGCCAGCAGCTTAGTTTCCGAAGAGACCCAGTACTTC; CDR3: CASSLVSEETQYF
size: -; J: TRBJ2-7; V: TRBV19; D: TRBD2; DNA: TGTGCCAGTAGTATCAGACTAGCGGGAGTATACGAGCAGTACTTC; CDR3: CASSIRLAGVYEQYF
size: -; J: TRBJ2-7; V: TRBV9; D: -; DNA: TGTGCCAGCAGCGTCAGCGTAGGCTTATCCTACGAGCAGTACTTC; CDR3: CASSVSVGLSYEQYF
size: -; J: TRBJ1-1; V: TRBV9; D: -; DNA: TGTGCCAGCAGCGTAGCCGGGGAGGGCACTGAAGCTTTCTTT; CDR3: CASSVAGEGTEAFF
size: -; J: TRBJ2-7; V: TRBV6-5; D: -; DNA: TGTGCCAGCAGAGGAAGCTCCTACGAGCAGTACTTC; CDR3: CASRGSSYEQYF
size: -; J: TRBJ2-7; V: TRBV27; D: TRBD2; DNA: TGTGCCAGCAGTCTAACCACTGTAGCGGGGGACTACGAGCAGTACTTC; CDR3: CASSLTTVAGDYEQYF
size: -; J: TRBJ2-1; V: TRBV4-1; D: TRBD1; DNA: TGCGCCAGCAGCCTACAGGGGGCGGGTGAGCAGTTCTTC; CDR3: CASSLQGAGEQFF
size: -; J: TRBJ2-3; V: TRBV13; D: -; DNA: TGTGCCAGCAGCCCCCTCCGGGGGAACCCAGATACGCAGTATTTT; CDR3: CASSPLRGNPDTQYF
size: -; J: TRBJ2-2; V: TRBV4-1; D: TRBD1; DNA: TGCGCCAGCAGTCGAACCGGACAGGGGTGGACCGGGGAGCTGTTTTTT; CDR3: CASSRTGQGWTGELFF
size: -; J: TRBJ1-1; V: TRBV5-1; D: -; DNA: TGCGCCAGCAGCTTGGCGTCAGGGATGAACACTGAAGCTTTCTTT; CDR3: CASSLASGMNTEAFF
size: -; J: TRBJ1-6; V: TRBV28; D: -; DNA: TGTGCCAGCAGTTTAAGCAGGTCCTATAATTCACCCCTCCACTTT; CDR3: CASSLSRSYNSPLHF
size: once; J: TRBJ2-2; V: TRBV5-6; D: -; DNA: TGTGCCAGCAGCTTGTTTACGGGGGGCTCAGACACCGGGGAGCTGTTTTTT; CDR3: CASSLFTGGSDTGELFF
size: once; J: TRBJ2-5; V: TRBV11-2; D: TRBD2; DNA: TGTGCCAGCAGTTTGACTAGCGGCAAAGAGACCCAGTACTTC; CDR3: CASSLTSGKETQYF
size: -; J: TRBJ2-5; V: TRBV25-1; D: TRBD2; DNA: TGTGCCAGCAGTGAATATAGCACTAGCGCCGAGACCCAGTACTTC; CDR3: CASSEYSTSAETQYF
size: -; J: TRBJ1-5; V: TRBV15; D: -; DNA: TGTGCCACCAGCCGAAAAGGAGAGACGGGCAATCAGCCCCAGCATTTT; CDR3: CATSRKGETGNQPQHF